These 21 T cell receptor beta chains were sequenced from one sample in a study of cytomegalovirus exposure and HLA in healthy donors. PCR was performed using 60 Vbeta and 13 Jbeta primers. Assay used: immunoSEQ multiplex PCR; TCRdb lists only in-frame clones, some missing. This table has around 59,000 clones, 75% to 85% appearing once. The sequencing input was PBMCs. These receptors all stem from a human donor in good health.

This sequence joins TRBV21-1 and TRBJ1-3; the D call of TRBD1 is as the table states it, not checked on the DNA. TRBV21-1 is flagged as a pseudogene. The CDR3 runs 13 residues. The CDR3 DNA sequence: TGTGCCAGCATGTGCAGGGTTGGAAACACCATATATTTT. Its translation: CASMCRVGNTIYF.

The rearrangement uses TRBV2 and TRBJ1-2, with D perhaps TRBD1 (6 bases). The CDR3 has 15 residues. V shed 5 bases and J shed 8 bases, with 21 bases lying between them. Germline V lookup: CDR1 SNHLY, CDR2 FYNNEI. The chain's CDR3 is CASSFARAGEGGYTF. The CDR3 DNA sequence: TGTGCCAGCAGTTTCGCCCGGGCAGGGGAGGGGGGCTACACCTTC.

The J gene is TRBJ2-1, the V gene TRBV7-2, with D maybe TRBD1 (6 bases). Germline V lookup: CDR1 SGHTA, CDR2 FQGNSA. The V end was cut by 1 base, the J end by 10 bases, with 17 bases between. This CDR3 contains 15 residues. Written as DNA, the CDR3 is TGTGCCAGCAGCTTAGTAGGGGGTAGCTTGGGGGAGCAGTTCTTC. The encoded protein is CASSLVGGSLGEQFF.

The chain uses TRBV7-8 and TRBJ2-6, with 9 bases matching TRBD1. V shed 4 bases, J shed 2 bases, and the junction held 3 bases outside the gene matches. Germline V gene lookup returns CDR1 SGHVS and CDR2 FQNEAQ. The CDR3 consists of 16 residues. The CDR3 loop reads CASSSYRGPGANVLTF. CDR3 DNA: TGTGCCAGCAGCTCATACAGGGGGCCTGGGGCCAACGTCCTGACTTTC. The complete variable domain, with remaining parts taken from reference TRBV7-8 and TRBJ2-6, reads GAGVSQSPRYKVAKRGQDVALRCDPISGHVSLFWYQQALGQGPEFLTYFQNEAQLDKSGLPSDRFFAERPEGSVSTLKIQRTQQEDSAVYLCASSSYRGPGANVLTFGAGSRLTVL.

The chain joins TRBV6-7 to TRBJ2-7; no clear D gene. TRBV6-7 is designated an ORF whose function remains uncertain. There are 10 residues in the CDR3. Trimming cost V 0 bases and J 12 bases, with 6 bases left between them. The CDR3 DNA reads TGTGCCAGCAGTTACTCCTTCTGGTACTTC. Translated, it gives CASSYSFWYF.

This clone was seen once. The chain is built from TRBV7-8 and TRBJ1-2; tentatively, D is TRBD1 (5 bases). CDR3 length: 16 residues. In germline, CDR1 is SGHVS, CDR2 FQNEAQ. Trimming left V 5 bases short and J 0 bases short, with 16 bases between. CDR3 region: CASSLHLSGSNYGYTF. DNA for the CDR3: TGTGCCAGCAGCCTCCACTTGTCAGGGTCTAACTATGGCTACACCTTC. Supplemented by reference TRBV7-8 and TRBJ1-2, the full variable domain reads GAGVSQSPRYKVAKRGQDVALRCDPISGHVSLFWYQQALGQGPEFLTYFQNEAQLDKSGLPSDRFFAERPEGSVSTLKIQRTQQEDSAVYLCASSLHLSGSNYGYTFGSGTRLTVV.

This clone appeared a few times. The rearrangement joins TRBV6-6 to TRBJ1-2; D possibly corresponds to TRBD1 (6 bases). CDR3 length: 13 amino acids. The germline V and J ends were trimmed by 6 bases and 4 bases, with 12 bases remaining between them. Germline V gives CDR1 MNHNY, CDR2 SVGAGI (reference sequence). The CDR3 is CASSAQGFYGYTF. The DNA for the CDR3 is TGTGCCAGCAGCGCCCAGGGGTTCTATGGCTACACCTTC.

CDR3 protein: CASSPDRGLYGYTF. In DNA, the CDR3 is TGCGCCAGCAGCCCGGACAGGGGGCTTTATGGCTACACCTTC. The V gene is TRBV5-1, the J gene TRBJ1-2; 11 nucleotides align to TRBD1. V gave up 4 bases and J gave up 5 bases; unmatched junction bases: 4. The CDR3 extends over 14 amino acids. Germline V gene sequence: CDR1 SGHRS, CDR2 YFSETQ. Drawing the rest from reference TRBV5-1 and TRBJ1-2, the complete variable domain is KAGVTQTPRYLIKTRGQQVTLSCSPISGHRSVSWYQQTPGQGLQFLFEYFSETQRNKGNFPGRFSGRQFSNSRSEMNVSTLELGDSALYLCASSPDRGLYGYTFGSGTRLTVV.

V usage is TRBV27 and J usage is TRBJ2-1; TRBD2 agrees at 11 bases. The J segment lost 13 bases and the V segment lost 6 bases, leaving 8 bases of the junction unmatched. There are 13 residues in the CDR3. The germline V gene has CDR1 MNHEY and CDR2 SMNVEV (reference sequence). The CDR3 nucleotides are TGTGCCAGCAGCTTACTAGCGGGAGTAATCCAGTTCTTC. This gives the protein CASSLLAGVIQFF.

This chain uses TRBV5-1 with TRBJ2-5; D might be TRBD2 (6 bases). From germline, CDR1 is SGHRS and CDR2 YFSETQ. V lost 1 base, J lost 5 bases, and 18 bases lay in between. The CDR3 extends over 16 amino acids. The CDR3 here is CASSLPETRFGETQYF. The CDR3 DNA follows: TGCGCCAGCAGCTTGCCGGAGACTAGATTTGGCGAGACCCAGTACTTC.

About this clone itself: One junction end disagrees with the germline gene, perhaps due to a read error. Other DNA sequences from this sample encode an identical CDR3 as well. This chain connects TRBV20-1 to TRBJ2-7; D is ambiguous. The length of the CDR3 is 11 residues. Germline V lookup: CDR1 DFQATT, CDR2 SNEGSKA (reference sequence). For the CDR3, the DNA is TGTAGTGGGCGGCAGAACCACGAGCAGTACTTC. Translated, it gives CSGRQNHEQYF.

This chain links TRBV7-9 with TRBJ2-7; 7 bases agree with TRBD1. Germline V gene sequence: CDR1 SEHNR, CDR2 FQNEAQ (reference sequence). The CDR3 has 14 residues. The ends lost 2 bases at V and 1 base at J; junction bases unmatched: 2. CDR3 sequence (DNA): TGTGCCAGCAGCTTACAGGGGGAATCCTACGAGCAGTACTTC. Translated: CASSLQGESYEQYF.

The rearrangement links TRBV5-1 to TRBJ2-1, with 12 bases lining up with TRBD2. V was pared by 4 bases and J by 6 bases, with 11 bases of the junction left unmatched. Per the germline V gene, CDR1 is SGHRS and CDR2 is YFSETQ. The length of the CDR3 is 17 residues. The CDR3 here is CASSPIPSGGEGNEQFF. The CDR3 DNA reads TGCGCCAGCAGCCCCATTCCTAGCGGGGGGGAAGGCAATGAGCAGTTCTTC.

The genes are TRBV18 and TRBJ2-7; 7 bases match TRBD2. The CDR3 runs 15 residues. Germline V gene lookup returns CDR1 KGHSH and CDR2 LQKENI. The trim removed 6 bases at V and 0 bases at J, leaving 8 bases unmatched. The DNA for the CDR3 is TGTGCCAGCTCTCTCCTAGCGGTAAGCTCCTACGAGCAGTACTTC. Translating gives CASSLLAVSSYEQYF.

The CDR3 DNA sequence: TGTGCCAGCAGTCGAGGGACAGCTGAAGCTTTCTTT. It encodes CASSRGTAEAFF. The chain links TRBV6-5 to TRBJ1-1; 7 bases align to TRBD1. Per the germline V gene, CDR1 is MNHEY and CDR2 is SVGAGI. The CDR3 has 12 residues. Losses at the gene ends were 5 bases for V and 6 bases for J; bases not matched to a gene: 3.

The chain is built from TRBV5-4 and TRBJ2-7; 9 nucleotides line up with TRBD2. The CDR3 totals 16 residues. V shed 5 bases, J shed 4 bases, and the junction held 13 bases outside the gene matches. Germline values: CDR1 SGHNT, CDR2 YYREEE (reference sequence). Here the CDR3 DNA reads TGTGCCAGCAGTTGGCAGGGTAGCGGGGGAGGTTACGAGCAGTACTTC. Translation: CASSWQGSGGGYEQYF.

This chain uses TRBV19 with TRBJ2-6, with D maybe TRBD2 (6 bases). The CDR3 runs to 17 residues. Germline V gives CDR1 LNHDA, CDR2 SQIVND (reference sequence). The V gene lost 2 bases and the J gene lost 1 base, with 12 bases spanning the gap. This CDR3 reads CASSITSRGSGANVLTF. For the CDR3, the DNA is TGTGCCAGTAGTATAACTAGCCGCGGATCTGGGGCCAACGTCCTGACTTTC.

This clone was recorded a few times. The CDR3 is CASSIGQGNSPLHF. The CDR3 DNA reads TGCGCCAGCAGCATAGGACAGGGTAATTCACCCCTCCACTTT. The chain joins TRBV5-1 to TRBJ1-6; 8 bases map to TRBD1. The CDR3 is made up of 14 amino acids. Germline CDR1 is SGHRS and CDR2 is YFSETQ. Germline trimming cut 4 bases from V and 6 bases from J; bases unmatched to any gene: 3.

This rearrangement joins TRBV5-1 to TRBJ2-1, with TRBD2 identical over 7 bases. Germline loops: CDR1 SGHRS, CDR2 YFSETQ. The V segment lost 1 base and the J segment 0 bases; nucleotides outside the gene matches: 4. The CDR3 sequence is 16 residues long. DNA for the CDR3: TGCGCCAGCAGCTTGTCGCGGGGGAGCTCCTACAATGAGCAGTTCTTC. Its protein is CASSLSRGSSYNEQFF.

The chain joins TRBV7-8 to TRBJ1-1; 7 bases align to TRBD1. The CDR3 consists of 15 residues. Per the germline V gene, CDR1 is SGHVS and CDR2 is FQNEAQ. V lost 7 bases, J lost 4 bases, and 12 bases stayed unmatched. DNA of the CDR3: TGTGCCAGCACCAGACAGGGTTTTAGTGGCACTGAAGCTTTCTTT. It encodes CASTRQGFSGTEAFF.

This rearrangement joins TRBV7-2 to TRBJ2-7; tentatively, D is TRBD2 (6 bases). Germline V CDR1 and CDR2: SGHTA, FQGNSA. The CDR3 is 15 residues long. V lost 5 bases and J 2 bases, leaving 16 bases between the germline ends. CDR3 region: CASSPDPSAAYEQYF. The CDR3 DNA is TGTGCCAGCAGCCCGGACCCTAGCGCCGCCTACGAGCAGTACTTC.